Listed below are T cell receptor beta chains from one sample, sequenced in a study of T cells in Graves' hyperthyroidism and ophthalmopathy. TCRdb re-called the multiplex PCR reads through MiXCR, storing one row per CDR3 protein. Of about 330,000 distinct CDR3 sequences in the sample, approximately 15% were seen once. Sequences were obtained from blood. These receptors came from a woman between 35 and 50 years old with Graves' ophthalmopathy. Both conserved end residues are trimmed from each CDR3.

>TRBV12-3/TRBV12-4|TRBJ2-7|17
ASSLFSASGGGTPSEQY
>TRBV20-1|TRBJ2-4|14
SARAGTANAKNIQY
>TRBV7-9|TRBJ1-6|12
ASSLAGANSPIH
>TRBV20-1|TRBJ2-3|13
SASSSGKRTDTQY
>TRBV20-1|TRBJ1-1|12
SARARGVHTEAF
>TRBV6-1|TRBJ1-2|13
ASSVLGQGGRDYT
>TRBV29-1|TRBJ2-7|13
SVVSARAKSYEQY
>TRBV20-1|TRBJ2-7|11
SAIHDHSYEQY
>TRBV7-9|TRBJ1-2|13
ASSLVGGVHYGYT
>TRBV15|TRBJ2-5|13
ATSEYRGRGETQY
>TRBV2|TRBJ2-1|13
ASTLTSGGASEQF
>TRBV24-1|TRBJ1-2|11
ATSWREDYGYT
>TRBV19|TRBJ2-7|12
ASSMRIPSYEQY
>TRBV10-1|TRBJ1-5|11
ASSAFSGQPQH
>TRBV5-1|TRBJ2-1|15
ASSLALAGGSYNEQF
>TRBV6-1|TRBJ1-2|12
ASSLDGTNYGYT
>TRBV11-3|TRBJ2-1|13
ASSRTGESYNEQF
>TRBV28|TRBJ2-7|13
ASSPVSGRSHEQY
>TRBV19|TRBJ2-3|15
ASSILAGASGTDTQY
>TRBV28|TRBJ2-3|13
ASSLPGEGTDTQY
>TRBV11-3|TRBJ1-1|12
ASRGFRGNTEAF
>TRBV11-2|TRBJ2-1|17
ASSFRTSGTPLGPGEQF
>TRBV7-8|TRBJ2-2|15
ASSFPRLAPNTGELF
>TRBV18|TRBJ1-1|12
ASSFRQSNTEAF
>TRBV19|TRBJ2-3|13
ASSTSGSITDTQY
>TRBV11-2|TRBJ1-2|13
ASSSTTVFLYGYT
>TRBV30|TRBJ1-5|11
AWTPDRGQPQH
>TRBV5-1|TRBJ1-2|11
ASSEGTGRGRT
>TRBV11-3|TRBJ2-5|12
ASSPWESQETQY
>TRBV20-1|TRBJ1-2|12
SARDLDRAYGYT
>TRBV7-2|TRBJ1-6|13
ASSLVQGVNSPLH
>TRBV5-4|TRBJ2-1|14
ASSLGGQGIYNEQF
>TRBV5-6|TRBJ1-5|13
ASSWTGSRDQPQH
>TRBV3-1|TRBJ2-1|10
ASSSGFDEQF
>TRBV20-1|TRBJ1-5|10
SARISNQPQH
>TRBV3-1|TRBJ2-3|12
ASSPLKRTDTQY
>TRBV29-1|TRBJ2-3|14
SVEGEGGSSTDTQY
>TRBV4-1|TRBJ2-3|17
ASSQRAALGQGRADTQY
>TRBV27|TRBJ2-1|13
ASSLSAGGYNEQF
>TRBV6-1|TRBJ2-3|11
ASSESQTDTQY
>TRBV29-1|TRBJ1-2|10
SAGSGLYGYT
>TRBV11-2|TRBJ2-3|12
ASSLAPGTDTQY
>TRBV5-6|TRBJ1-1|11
ASSAEGSVEAF